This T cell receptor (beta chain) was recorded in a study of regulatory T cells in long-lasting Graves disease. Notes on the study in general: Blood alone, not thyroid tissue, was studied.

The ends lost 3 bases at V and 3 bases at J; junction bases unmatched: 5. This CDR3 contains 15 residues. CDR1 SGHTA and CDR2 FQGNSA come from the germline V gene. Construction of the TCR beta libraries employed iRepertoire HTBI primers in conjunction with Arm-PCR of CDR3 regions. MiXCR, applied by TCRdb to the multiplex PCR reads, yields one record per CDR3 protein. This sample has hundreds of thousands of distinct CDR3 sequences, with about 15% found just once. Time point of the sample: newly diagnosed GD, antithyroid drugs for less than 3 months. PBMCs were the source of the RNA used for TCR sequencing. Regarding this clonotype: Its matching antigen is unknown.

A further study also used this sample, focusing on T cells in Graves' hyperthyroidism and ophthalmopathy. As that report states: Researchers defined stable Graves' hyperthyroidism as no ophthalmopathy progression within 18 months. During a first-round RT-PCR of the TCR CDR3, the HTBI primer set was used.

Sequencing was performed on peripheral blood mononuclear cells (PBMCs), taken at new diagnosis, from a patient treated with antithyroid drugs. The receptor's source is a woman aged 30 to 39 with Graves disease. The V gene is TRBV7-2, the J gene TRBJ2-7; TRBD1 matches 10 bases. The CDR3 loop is CASSFGRTGGYEQYF. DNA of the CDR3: TGTGCCAGCAGCTTCGGTCGGACAGGGGGCTACGAGCAGTACTTC.